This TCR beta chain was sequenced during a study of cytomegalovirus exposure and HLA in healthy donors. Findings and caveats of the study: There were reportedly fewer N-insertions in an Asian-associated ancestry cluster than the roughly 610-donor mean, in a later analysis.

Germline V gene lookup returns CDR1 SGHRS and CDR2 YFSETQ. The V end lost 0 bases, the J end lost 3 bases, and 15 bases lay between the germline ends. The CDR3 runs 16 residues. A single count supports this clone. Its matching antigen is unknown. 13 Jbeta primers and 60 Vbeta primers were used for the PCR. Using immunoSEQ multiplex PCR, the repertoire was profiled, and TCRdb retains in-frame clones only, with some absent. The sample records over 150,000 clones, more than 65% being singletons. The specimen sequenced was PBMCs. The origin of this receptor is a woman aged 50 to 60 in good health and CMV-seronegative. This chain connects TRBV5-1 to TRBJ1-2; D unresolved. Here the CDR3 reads CASSLDRFSEDYGYTF. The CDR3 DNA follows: TGCGCCAGCAGCTTGGACCGTTTTTCAGAGGACTATGGCTACACCTTC.